The 16 T cell receptor beta chains listed next were all sequenced from one sample in a study of identical twins. TCRdb used MiXCR to reprocess the 5' RACE reads, holding one entry per CDR3 protein. The repertoire has roughly 1,500,000 distinct CDR3 sequences, roughly a third of them found once; the top ten carry about 0.27%. The sequenced sample was cord blood. Receptors were obtained from a newborn girl in good health.

On this clonotype itself: A read error may account for a junction end that differs from germline. This sequence joins TRBV12-3 or TRBV12-4 and TRBJ2-7, with D possibly TRBD2 on 6 matching bases. This CDR3 contains 14 residues. Here the CDR3 reads CAGRPGRTTYEQYF. Written as DNA, the CDR3 is TGTGCCGGCAGACCGGGACGGACTACCTACGAGCAGTACTTC.

This clonotype has just a few counts. The chain has TRBV5-1 and TRBJ2-1, with 14 bases identical to TRBD2. V was pared by 3 bases and J by 4 bases, with 6 bases of the junction left unmatched. This CDR3 contains 17 residues. Germline CDR1 and CDR2: SGHRS and YFSETQ. DNA for the CDR3: TGCGCCAGCAGCTGGGGACTAGCGGGAGTGCTTTACAATGAGCAGTTCTTC. Its protein is CASSWGLAGVLYNEQFF.

The chain employs TRBV20-1 and TRBJ2-5, with a weak D call TRBD2 (5 bases). V was cut by 4 bases and J by 5 bases, with 17 bases left in between. The length of the CDR3 is 14 residues. The germline V gene encodes CDR1 DFQATT and CDR2 SNEGSKA (reference sequence). CDR3 bases: TGCAGTGCTATACAGACTTGGAGGTGGGAGACCCAGTACTTC. Residues: CSAIQTWRWETQYF.

This clonotype appeared a few times. J is TRBJ2-7 and V is TRBV5-1; TRBD2 matches 12 bases. Germline values: CDR1 SGHRS, CDR2 YFSETQ. V dropped 5 bases and J dropped 3; count of bases not matched to a gene: 12. The CDR3 is made up of 17 amino acids. The chain's CDR3 is CASRGLAGSRVGYEQYF. For the CDR3, the DNA is TGCGCCAGCAGGGGACTAGCGGGTTCTCGAGTTGGCTACGAGCAGTACTTC.

This clonotype appeared a single time. With a much larger clone just one base away, this may be a read error. This sequence joins TRBV20-1 and TRBJ2-6, with a tentative D call TRBD1 (5 bases). CDR1 and CDR2 from the germline V gene are DFQATT and SNEGSKA (reference sequence). The CDR3 totals 15 residues. CDR3 coding DNA: TGCAGTGCTAGAGAAGGACATTCTGGGACCAACGTCCTGACTTTC. Amino acids: CSAREGHSGTNVLTF.

The gene calls are TRBV6-5 and TRBJ1-4; 7 bases align to TRBD1. From germline, CDR1 is MNHEY and CDR2 SVGAGI. Germline trimming cut 6 bases from V and 8 bases from J; bases unmatched to any gene: 9. CDR3 size: 14 residues. CDR3 amino acids: CASRFRGVDEKLFF. DNA of the CDR3: TGTGCCAGCAGATTCAGGGGGGTGGACGAAAAACTGTTTTTT.

This clonotype was seen only a few times. The gene calls are TRBV3-1 and TRBJ2-7; 7 bases line up with TRBD2. After removal of 3 bases from V and 4 bases from J, the junction contained 6 bases not matched to a gene. CDR1 and CDR2 from the germline V gene are LGHDT and YNNKEL (reference sequence). CDR3 length: 14 amino acids. Here the CDR3 DNA reads TGTGCCAGCAGCCAGCGGGAGAGAGGGTACGAGCAGTACTTC. Encoded protein: CASSQRERGYEQYF.

This clonotype was counted many times. V gene TRBV20-1 combines with J gene TRBJ2-1; TRBD2 agrees at 10 bases. CDR1 is DFQATT and CDR2 is SNEGSKA in the germline V gene (reference sequence). The CDR3 sequence is 15 residues long. With 4 bases clipped from V and 0 bases from J, the junction kept 3 bases outside the gene matches. The CDR3 here is CSATRTSGSYNEQFF. CDR3 in DNA: TGCAGTGCTACCCGGACTAGCGGCTCCTACAATGAGCAGTTCTTC.

This clonotype was recorded a few times. The rearrangement joins TRBV27 to TRBJ1-2; D remains unclear. Trimming pared 5 bases from V and 4 bases from J, leaving 11 bases between. The CDR3 is made up of 13 amino acids. Germline assignment: CDR1 MNHEY and CDR2 SMNVEV (reference sequence). As DNA, the CDR3 is TGTGCCAGCAGTACCTCGGACTTCTATGGCTACACCTTC. This sequence encodes CASSTSDFYGYTF.

This clonotype came up a few times. The gene calls are TRBV11-2 and TRBJ2-5; a possible D gene is TRBD2 (6 bases). The CDR3 is 13 residues long. Germline CDR1 is SGHAT and CDR2 is FQNNGV. V lost 4 bases, J lost 5 bases, and 11 bases lay in between. The CDR3 nucleotides read TGTGCCAGCAGCTCTAGCGTTTACGAGACCCAGTACTTC. This gives the protein CASSSSVYETQYF.

The CDR3 DNA follows: TGCAGCGTCCTTTTTATTTTCTGGGTGGGGGGCCAAGAGACCCAGTACTTC. As protein: CSVLFIFWVGGQETQYF. The J gene is TRBJ2-5, the V gene TRBV29-1; possibly TRBD2 for D (6 bases). Between the trimmed V and J ends, which lost 6 bases and 1 base, there was a span of 24 bases. The germline V gene encodes CDR1 SQVTM and CDR2 ANQGSEA. The CDR3 sequence is 17 residues long.

This clonotype was observed at least ten times. The rearrangement links TRBV27 to TRBJ1-2; D is perhaps TRBD1 (6 bases). Germline values: CDR1 MNHEY, CDR2 SMNVEV (reference sequence). The CDR3 has 16 residues. V was shortened by 3 bases and J by 0 bases, with 14 bases between the two germline ends. The CDR3 here is CASSFDHRVANYGYTF. The CDR3 DNA is TGTGCCAGCAGTTTCGACCACAGGGTTGCTAACTATGGCTACACCTTC.

This clonotype was counted a few times. This chain uses TRBV20-1 with TRBJ1-2; no firm D call. CDR3 length equals 13 residues. V lost 0 bases, J lost 4 bases, and 9 bases lay in between. Germline lookup yields CDR1 DFQATT and CDR2 SNEGSKA (reference sequence). The CDR3, as DNA: TGCAGTGCTAGAGATTTGACGGGCTATGGCTACACCTTC. Protein sequence: CSARDLTGYGYTF.

This clonotype was observed a handful of times. This chain uses TRBV12-3 or TRBV12-4 with TRBJ2-5; 12 bases agree with TRBD2. Judging by the DNA end, TRBJ2-7 fits better; the J call may be wrong. The CDR3 length is 16 residues. The CDR3 bases are TGTGCCAGCAGTTTGACCGGACTAGCGGGGATCTACGAGCAGTACTTC. Protein sequence: CASSLTGLAGIYEQYF.

This chain connects TRBV7-2 to TRBJ2-1; 9 bases align to TRBD2. The germline gives CDR1 SGHTA, CDR2 FQGNSA. The CDR3 is 17 residues long. J gave up 7 bases and V 7 bases, and 17 bases lay outside the gene matches. This chain's CDR3 is CASNTLIRAGGANEQFF. The CDR3 DNA is TGTGCCAGCAACACCTTAATCCGAGCGGGAGGCGCTAATGAGCAGTTCTTC.

V is TRBV5-1 and J is TRBJ2-1; no clear D gene. The CDR3 runs to 17 residues. Germline values: CDR1 SGHRS, CDR2 YFSETQ. V lost 0 bases and J 0 bases, leaving 13 bases between the germline ends. In DNA, the CDR3 is TGCGCCAGCAGCTTGGGTCTAGTCTGGAGCTCCTACAATGAGCAGTTCTTC. Translated, it gives CASSLGLVWSSYNEQFF.